The rows below give T cell receptor beta chains drawn from one sample of a study of beta chain features in type 1 diabetes. Sequenced by immunoSEQ multiplex PCR; TCRdb stores in-frame clones only, minus some. The sample consists of hundreds of thousands of clones, around 15% of them appearing once. The sequencing sample was made of naive CD4+ T cells from blood. All receptors come from a man aged 18-30 years in good health. Both conserved end residues are part of each CDR3. D genes are given only for firm matches. Clone size is stated in some rows and not others, as once, few, many or a class when expanded.

TRBV25-1	TRBJ1-3	.	.	TGTGCCAGCAGTCCCCTCGCGGGTATAGGAAACACCATATATTTT	CASSPLAGIGNTIYF
TRBV28	TRBJ2-5	few	TRBD2	TGTGCCAGCAGTTCCGGGACTAGCGGGTTCCAAGAGACCCAGTACTTC	CASSSGTSGFQETQYF
TRBV18	TRBJ2-2	.	.	TGTGCCAGCTCACCAACCCTAAACACCGGGGAGCTGTTTTTT	CASSPTLNTGELFF
TRBV14	TRBJ1-1	few	.	TGTGCCAGCAGCCAAGATCTAGGTTCCGGGCAGAACACTGAAGCTTTCTTT	CASSQDLGSGQNTEAFF
TRBV7-2	TRBJ2-3	.	TRBD1	TGTGCCAGCAGCCCCAGGGGGCCCCACGGCACAGATACGCAGTATTTT	CASSPRGPHGTDTQYF
TRBV5-1	TRBJ2-7	.	.	TGCGCCAGCAGCTCCGGGACTCCTACCTACGAGCAGTACTTC	CASSSGTPTYEQYF
TRBV18	TRBJ2-5	.	TRBD2	TGTGCCAGCTCACCCTCTAGCGGGACAGCTCAAGAGACCCAGTACTTC	CASSPSSGTAQETQYF
TRBV2	TRBJ2-4	few	.	TGTGCCAGCAGGGTTACCGACAGGATTGCCAAAAACATTCAGTACTTC	CASRVTDRIAKNIQYF
TRBV7-2	TRBJ2-5	few	.	TGTGCCAGCAGCTTATGGGGGCGGGTGGTGACCCAGTACTTC	CASSLWGRVVTQYF
TRBV29-1	TRBJ2-6	few	.	TGCAGCGTCCATTGGGACGGGGCCTCTGGGGCCAACGTCCTGACTTTC	CSVHWDGASGANVLTF
TRBV10-3	TRBJ2-3	.	TRBD1	TGTGCCATCAGTGAGCGACAGGGGGTATCAGATACGCAGTATTTT	CAISERQGVSDTQYF
TRBV11-2	TRBJ1-4	.	.	TGTGCCAGCAGCTTAGCAGGGCTGCAGAGTGAAAAACTGTTTTTT	CASSLAGLQSEKLFF
TRBV7-9	TRBJ2-3	few	.	TGTGCCAGCAGCCAGTTAAAGACAGTACCCACAGATACGCAGTATTTT	CASSQLKTVPTDTQYF
TRBV4-2	TRBJ2-7	.	.	TGTGCCAGCAGCCTCCCCTCGAGCTCCTACGAGCAGTACTTC	CASSLPSSSYEQYF
TRBV6-5	TRBJ2-7	.	.	TGTGCCAGCAGTTACTTCGTCGGTGGCGAGCAGTACTTC	CASSYFVGGEQYF
TRBV15	TRBJ2-5	.	TRBD2	TGTGCCACCAGCAGAGATAGAGTAGCGGGAGGGAGGTTGGAGACCCAGTACTTC	CATSRDRVAGGRLETQYF
TRBV6-4	TRBJ1-6	.	TRBD1	TGTGCCAGCAGTGACTCCAGACAGGGGATTAGGAATTCACCCCTCCACTTT	CASSDSRQGIRNSPLHF
TRBV5-1	TRBJ1-2	few	TRBD1	TGCGCCAGCAGCTTGGATCCAGGGGGCTATGGCTACACCTTC	CASSLDPGGYGYTF
TRBV4-1	TRBJ1-6	once	.	TGCGCCAGCAGCCAAGAATGGCTGACCCGCCCCGATTCACCCCTCCACTTT	CASSQEWLTRPDSPLHF
TRBV5-4	TRBJ1-5	.	.	TGTGCCAGCAGCTTGGATCCGAGCAATCAGCCCCAGCATTTT	CASSLDPSNQPQHF
TRBV6-5	TRBJ1-6	.	.	TGTGCCAGCAGTCCTCCGGGACTCCAAAATTCACCCCTCCACTTT	CASSPPGLQNSPLHF
TRBV11-3	TRBJ2-7	.	.	TGTGCCAGCAGCCCAGACTGGTTCAACCACTACGAGCAGTACTTC	CASSPDWFNHYEQYF
TRBV29-1	TRBJ1-1	.	.	TGCAGCGCGGGGGGGCGCACTGAAGCTTTCTTT	CSAGGRTEAFF
TRBV25-1	TRBJ1-2	.	TRBD1	TGTGCCAGCAGTGAATCCGGGACAGGGAAAGGGTATGGCTACACCTTC	CASSESGTGKGYGYTF
TRBV7-8	TRBJ2-5	.	.	TGTGCCAGCAGCTTAGCTGAGGGTCGAGTTGGAGAGACCCAGTACTTC	CASSLAEGRVGETQYF
TRBV9	TRBJ1-4	.	TRBD1	TGTGCCAGCAGCCCGGACAGGGGGGACGAAAAACTGTTTTTT	CASSPDRGDEKLFF
TRBV6-5	TRBJ2-1	.	TRBD2	TGTGCCAGCAGTTACCTCGGCGGGAGGGCCACCAATGAGCAGTTCTTC	CASSYLGGRATNEQFF
TRBV18	TRBJ2-3	few	TRBD2	TGTGCCAGCTCACCTAAGGGAGGGGCGGATACGCAGTATTTT	CASSPKGGADTQYF
TRBV7-3	TRBJ2-3	.	.	TGTGCCAGCAGCTTTCATTCGAGGACAGATACGCAGTATTTT	CASSFHSRTDTQYF
TRBV6-6	TRBJ2-3	.	.	TGTGCCAGCAGTTACCCGGGGGCAGATACGCAGTATTTT	CASSYPGADTQYF
TRBV4-3	TRBJ1-2	.	.	TGCGCCAGCAGCCCACAGGGTGACTATGGCTACACCTTC	CASSPQGDYGYTF
TRBV2	TRBJ1-2	.	TRBD1	TGTGCCAGCACACTTATGACAGGGTATGGCTACACCTTC	CASTLMTGYGYTF
TRBV18	TRBJ2-7	.	.	TGTGCCAGCTCACAATCGGGACACACCTACGAGCAGTACTTC	CASSQSGHTYEQYF
TRBV2	TRBJ1-2	few	TRBD1	TGTGCCAGCAATAAACTTTGGGACAGGGGATCTGGCTACACCTTC	CASNKLWDRGSGYTF
TRBV19	TRBJ1-1	.	TRBD1	TGTGCCAGTAGCTGGGACAGGAACACTGAAGCTTTCTTT	CASSWDRNTEAFF
TRBV9	TRBJ2-7	few	.	TGTGCCAGCAGCGTAGACGGGAGTCGAAACGAGCAGTACTTC	CASSVDGSRNEQYF
TRBV6-5	TRBJ2-3	few	TRBD1	TGTGCCAGCAGTTACCGCTCAGGGGGCTCAGATACGCAGTATTTT	CASSYRSGGSDTQYF
TRBV7-8	TRBJ1-6	.	TRBD1	TGTGCCAGCAGCTTGGAACGACAGGGTAGTTCACCCCTCCACTTT	CASSLERQGSSPLHF
TRBV7-6	TRBJ1-1	.	.	TGTGCCAGCAGCTTAGTACCTCAGGGGAACACTGAAGCTTTCTTT	CASSLVPQGNTEAFF
TRBV7-8	TRBJ1-5	few	TRBD1	TGTGCCAGCAGCTTACCGCGGACAGGCGAGTTGACCCAGCATTTT	CASSLPRTGELTQHF
TRBV11-2	TRBJ1-2	few	.	TGTGCCAGCAGCTTAGGCGACGGGTATGGCTACACCTTC	CASSLGDGYGYTF
TRBV13	TRBJ1-2	.	.	TGTGCCAGCAGCTTACAGTCCAAAAACTATGGCTACACCTTC	CASSLQSKNYGYTF
TRBV10-3	TRBJ2-6	.	.	TGTGCCATCAGTGAACCTTTCAGGGGCCCGAGCTCTGGGGCCAACGTCCTGACTTTC	CAISEPFRGPSSGANVLTF
TRBV18	TRBJ1-2	.	.	TGTGCCAGCTCACCCCTCCGGGACACTTATGGCTACACCTTC	CASSPLRDTYGYTF
TRBV30	TRBJ1-5	.	.	TGTGCCTGGAGTGGCCGTGACGTGGTACCCCAGCATTTT	CAWSGRDVVPQHF
TRBV13	TRBJ2-7	few	TRBD1	TGTGCCAGCAGCCCCTGGGACAGGAGCTCCTACGAGCAGTACTTC	CASSPWDRSSYEQYF
TRBV18	TRBJ1-5	.	.	TGTGCCAGCTCACGAACACAGGGTGGGTATCAGCCCCAGCATTTT	CASSRTQGGYQPQHF
TRBV7-2	TRBJ2-5	.	.	TGTGCCAGCAGCCGCAGGGAAGAGACCCAGTACTTC	CASSRREETQYF
TRBV29-1	TRBJ2-5	.	TRBD1	TGCAGCGTCGGACAGGGGGCGAGGAAAGAGACCCAGTACTTC	CSVGQGARKETQYF
TRBV5-1	TRBJ2-6	few	TRBD1	TGCGCCAGCAGCCCCGGGACAGGGGTTAGTGGGGCCAACGTCCTGACTTTC	CASSPGTGVSGANVLTF
TRBV6-5	TRBJ2-1	few	.	TGTGCCAGCAGTTACGTTGGGGGTCAGGGCTACAATGAGCAGTTCTTC	CASSYVGGQGYNEQFF
TRBV28	TRBJ2-2	.	.	TGTGCCAGCAGTGACCGCGTCGGGAGCGCCACCGGGGAGCTGTTTTTT	CASSDRVGSATGELFF
TRBV21-1	TRBJ2-1	few	.	TGTGCCAGCAGCTCAATTGAGCAGGGGGCGGAATCCTACAATGAGCAGTTCTTC	CASSSIEQGAESYNEQFF
TRBV9	TRBJ1-4	.	TRBD1	TGTGCCAGCAGCGTTGGGACAGGGTTAAATGAAAAACTGTTTTTT	CASSVGTGLNEKLFF
TRBV6-5	TRBJ1-4	.	.	TGTGCCAGCAGTTACTTCGGTGAAAAACTGTTTTTT	CASSYFGEKLFF
TRBV7-3	TRBJ2-1	few	.	TGTGCCAGCAGCCTTGCCGTAGGGTACAATGAGCAGTTCTTC	CASSLAVGYNEQFF
TRBV6-5	TRBJ2-3	.	.	TGTGCCAGCAGGGCCTCGGGGGCAGATACGCAGTATTTT	CASRASGADTQYF
TRBV18	TRBJ1-6	.	TRBD1	TGTGCCAGCTCCTTATCGGGACAGAAAAATTCACCCCTCCACTTT	CASSLSGQKNSPLHF
TRBV30	TRBJ2-2	.	TRBD1	TGTGCCTGGAGGCCCCCCCGGAGAACAGGGGCCACCGGGGAGCTGTTTTTT	CAWRPPRRTGATGELFF